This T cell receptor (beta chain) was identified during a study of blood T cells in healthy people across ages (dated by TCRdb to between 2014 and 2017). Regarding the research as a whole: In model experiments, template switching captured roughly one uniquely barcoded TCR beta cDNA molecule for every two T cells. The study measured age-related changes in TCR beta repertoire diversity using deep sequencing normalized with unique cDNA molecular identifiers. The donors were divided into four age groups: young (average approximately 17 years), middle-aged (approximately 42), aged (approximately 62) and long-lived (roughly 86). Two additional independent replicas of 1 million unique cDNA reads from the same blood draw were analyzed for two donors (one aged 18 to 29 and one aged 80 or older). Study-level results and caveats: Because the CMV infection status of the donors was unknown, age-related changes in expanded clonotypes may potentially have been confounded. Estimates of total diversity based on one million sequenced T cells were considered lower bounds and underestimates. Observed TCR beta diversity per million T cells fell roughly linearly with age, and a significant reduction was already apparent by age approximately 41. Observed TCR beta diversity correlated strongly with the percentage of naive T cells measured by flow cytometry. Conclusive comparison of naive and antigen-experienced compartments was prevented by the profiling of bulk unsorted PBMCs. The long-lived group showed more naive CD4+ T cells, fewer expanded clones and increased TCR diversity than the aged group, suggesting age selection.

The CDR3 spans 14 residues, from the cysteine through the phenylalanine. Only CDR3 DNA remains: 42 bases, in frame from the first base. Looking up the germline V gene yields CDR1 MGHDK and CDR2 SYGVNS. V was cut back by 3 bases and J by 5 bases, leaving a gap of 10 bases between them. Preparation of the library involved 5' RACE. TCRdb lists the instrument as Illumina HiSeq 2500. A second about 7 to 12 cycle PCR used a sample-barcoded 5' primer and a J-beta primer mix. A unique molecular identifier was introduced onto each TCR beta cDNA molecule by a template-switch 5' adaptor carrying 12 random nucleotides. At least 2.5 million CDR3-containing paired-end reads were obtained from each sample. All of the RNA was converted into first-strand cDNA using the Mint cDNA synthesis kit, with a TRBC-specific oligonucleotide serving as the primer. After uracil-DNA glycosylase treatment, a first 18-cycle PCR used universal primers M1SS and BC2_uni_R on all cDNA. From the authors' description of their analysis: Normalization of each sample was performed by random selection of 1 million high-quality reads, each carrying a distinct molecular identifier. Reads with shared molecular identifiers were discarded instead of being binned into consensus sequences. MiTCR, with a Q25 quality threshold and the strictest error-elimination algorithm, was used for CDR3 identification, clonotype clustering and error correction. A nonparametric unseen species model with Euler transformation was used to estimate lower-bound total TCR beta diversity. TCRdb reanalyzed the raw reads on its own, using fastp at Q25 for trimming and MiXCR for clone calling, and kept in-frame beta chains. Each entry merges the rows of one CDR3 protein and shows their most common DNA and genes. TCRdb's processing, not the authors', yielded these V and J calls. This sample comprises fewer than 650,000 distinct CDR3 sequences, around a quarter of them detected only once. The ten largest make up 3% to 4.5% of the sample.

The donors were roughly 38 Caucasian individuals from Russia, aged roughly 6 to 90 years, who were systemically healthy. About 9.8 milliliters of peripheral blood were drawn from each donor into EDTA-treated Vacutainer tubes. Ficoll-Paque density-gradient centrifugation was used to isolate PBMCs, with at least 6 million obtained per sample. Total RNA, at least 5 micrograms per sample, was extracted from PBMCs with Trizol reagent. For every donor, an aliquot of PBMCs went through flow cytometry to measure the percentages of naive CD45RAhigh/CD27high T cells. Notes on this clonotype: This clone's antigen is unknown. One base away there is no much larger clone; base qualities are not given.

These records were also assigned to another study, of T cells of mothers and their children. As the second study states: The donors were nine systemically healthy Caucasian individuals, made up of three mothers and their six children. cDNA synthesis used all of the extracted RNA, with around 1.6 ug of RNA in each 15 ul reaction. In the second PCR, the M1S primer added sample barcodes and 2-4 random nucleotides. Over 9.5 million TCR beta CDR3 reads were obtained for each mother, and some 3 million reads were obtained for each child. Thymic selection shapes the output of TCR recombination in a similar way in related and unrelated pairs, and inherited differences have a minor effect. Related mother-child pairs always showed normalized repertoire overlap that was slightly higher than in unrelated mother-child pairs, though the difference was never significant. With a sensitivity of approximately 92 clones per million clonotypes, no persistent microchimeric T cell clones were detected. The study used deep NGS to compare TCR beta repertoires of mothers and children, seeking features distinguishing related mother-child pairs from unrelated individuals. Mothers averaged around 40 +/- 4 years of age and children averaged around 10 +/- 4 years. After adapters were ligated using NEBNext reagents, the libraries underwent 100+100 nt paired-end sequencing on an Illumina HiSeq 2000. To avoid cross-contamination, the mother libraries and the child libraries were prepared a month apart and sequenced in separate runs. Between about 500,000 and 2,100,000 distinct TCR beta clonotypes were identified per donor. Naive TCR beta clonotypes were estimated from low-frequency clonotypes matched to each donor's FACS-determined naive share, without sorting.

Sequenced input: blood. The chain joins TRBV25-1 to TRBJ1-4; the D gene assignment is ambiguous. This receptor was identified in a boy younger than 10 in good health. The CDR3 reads CASSDNLGNEKLFF. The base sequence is TGTGCCAGCAGTGACAACCTGGGGAATGAAAAACTGTTTTTT.